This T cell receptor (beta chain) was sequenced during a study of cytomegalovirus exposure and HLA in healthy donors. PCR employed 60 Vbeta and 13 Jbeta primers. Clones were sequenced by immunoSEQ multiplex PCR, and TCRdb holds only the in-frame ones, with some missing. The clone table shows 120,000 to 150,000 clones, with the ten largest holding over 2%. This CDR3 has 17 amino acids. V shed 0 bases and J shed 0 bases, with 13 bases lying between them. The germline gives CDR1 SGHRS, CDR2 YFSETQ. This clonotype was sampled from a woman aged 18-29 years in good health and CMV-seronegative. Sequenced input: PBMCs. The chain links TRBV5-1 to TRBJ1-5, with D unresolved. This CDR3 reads CASSLEPGKDSNQPQHF. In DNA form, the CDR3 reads TGCGCCAGCAGCTTGGAGCCCGGGAAGGATAGCAATCAGCCCCAGCATTTT.